This T cell receptor beta chain was identified during a study of OX40 agonist ivuxolimab in advanced cancers. Points from the study as a whole: Among some nonresponders, normalized T-cell clonal expansion was also low.

Trimming took 5 bases from V and 3 from J, leaving 11 bases between them. Germline V gene lookup returns CDR1 MNHNS and CDR2 SASEGT. This CDR3 contains 14 residues. Sequenced by immunoSEQ multiplex PCR; TCRdb stores in-frame clones only, minus some. This table has about 64,000 clones, 88% appearing once. In the case of this clone: The antigen is not known.

The sequenced sample was CD4+ or CD8+ T cells sorted from blood, obtained in a trial of the OX40 agonist ivuxolimab. The rearrangement links TRBV6-1 to TRBJ1-5; D gene unclear. This TCR was recovered from an adult with an advanced solid tumor such as melanoma, head and neck, liver or kidney cancer. As DNA, the CDR3 is TGTGCCAGCAGTCGCCGGGATCCCAATCAGCCCCAGCATTTT. Residues: CASSRRDPNQPQHF.